This T cell receptor beta chain was found in a study of PD-1 blockade in classical Hodgkin lymphoma. Regarding the study as a whole: Reasons behind the repertoire differences stay unclear, perhaps disease activity or earlier therapy. Later analyses included only patients treated at least 1 year post-ASCT.

Regarding this clone: The target antigen is unknown.

Some clones are missing from TCRdb's copy, which holds only in-frame ones; the method was immunoSEQ multiplex PCR. The profile covers tens of thousands of clones, with approximately 87% appearing a single time and 20% to 25% taken by the ten largest. The patients all showed relapse after autologous stem cell transplantation, while their brentuximab vedotin exposure varied. V dropped 2 bases and J dropped 0; count of bases not matched to a gene: 2. The germline V gene encodes CDR1 MNHEY and CDR2 SMNVEV (reference sequence). The CDR3 loop spans 16 amino acids. The source of this sequence is a human donor with classical Hodgkin lymphoma. The chain links TRBV27 to TRBJ1-4, with 8 positions matching TRBD1. The sequenced sample was peripheral blood mononuclear cells (PBMCs), obtained before the second cycle of nivolumab. DNA for the CDR3: TGTGCCAGCAGTTTAGGGACAGGCGCAACTAATGAAAAACTGTTTTTT. As protein: CASSLGTGATNEKLFF.